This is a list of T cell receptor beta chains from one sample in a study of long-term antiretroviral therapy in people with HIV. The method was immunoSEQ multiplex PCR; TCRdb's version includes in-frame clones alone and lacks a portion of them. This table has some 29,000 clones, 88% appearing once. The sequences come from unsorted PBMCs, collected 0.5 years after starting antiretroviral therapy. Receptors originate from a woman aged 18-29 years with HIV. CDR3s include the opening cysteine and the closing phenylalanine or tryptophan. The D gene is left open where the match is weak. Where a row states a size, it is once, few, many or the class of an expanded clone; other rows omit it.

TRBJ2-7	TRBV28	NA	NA	CASSSRSNGVNEQYF	TGTGCCAGCAGTTCCAGGTCGAACGGGGTGAACGAGCAGTACTTC
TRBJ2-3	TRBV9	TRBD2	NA	CASSVFGLAGVADTQYF	TGTGCCAGCAGCGTATTTGGACTAGCGGGAGTGGCAGATACGCAGTATTTT
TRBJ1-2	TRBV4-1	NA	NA	CASSLDPPANYGYTF	TGCGCCAGCAGCCTTGACCCCCCCGCTAACTATGGCTACACCTTC
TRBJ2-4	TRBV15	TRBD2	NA	CATSRRFSGLAGGIQYF	TGTGCCACCAGCAGACGCTTCTCCGGACTAGCGGGAGGCATTCAGTACTTC
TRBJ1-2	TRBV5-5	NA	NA	CASRLNPREHYGYTF	TGTGCCAGCAGGCTAAACCCCAGGGAACACTATGGCTACACCTTC
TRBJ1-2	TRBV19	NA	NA	CASSLAAGQLDGYTF	TGTGCCAGTAGTCTTGCTGCAGGACAGCTCGATGGCTACACCTTC
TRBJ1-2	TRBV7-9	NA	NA	CASSLGVRGSHGYTF	TGTGCCAGCAGCTTAGGAGTTAGGGGTTCTCATGGCTACACCTTC
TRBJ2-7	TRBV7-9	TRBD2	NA	CASSLPRGLAGHYEQYF	TGTGCCAGCAGCCTTCCCCGGGGACTAGCGGGGCACTACGAGCAGTACTTC
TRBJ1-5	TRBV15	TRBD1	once	CATRTGEYSNQPQHF	TGTGCCACCCGGACAGGCGAATATAGCAATCAGCCCCAGCATTTT
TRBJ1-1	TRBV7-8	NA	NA	CASSLVGADTEAFF	TGTGCCAGCAGCTTAGTGGGGGCAGACACTGAAGCTTTCTTT
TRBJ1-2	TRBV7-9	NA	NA	CASSSDSDGYTF	TGTGCCAGCAGTTCGGACAGTGATGGCTACACCTTC
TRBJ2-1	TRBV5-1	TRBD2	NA	CASSLTGTSGIDEQFF	TGCGCCAGCAGCTTGACCGGGACTAGCGGGATAGATGAGCAGTTCTTC
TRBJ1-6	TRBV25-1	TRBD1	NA	CASGAGGISYNSPLHF	TGTGCCAGCGGCGCAGGGGGTATATCCTATAATTCACCCCTCCACTTT
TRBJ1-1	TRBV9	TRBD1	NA	CASSVASDRTEAFF	TGTGCCAGCAGCGTCGCCTCGGACAGGACTGAAGCTTTCTTT
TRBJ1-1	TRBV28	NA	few	CATQGAARTEAFF	TGTGCCACCCAGGGCGCTGCGCGGACTGAAGCTTTCTTT
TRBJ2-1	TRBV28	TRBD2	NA	CASSLSGSSYNEQFF	TGTGCCAGCAGTTTAAGCGGGAGCTCCTACAATGAGCAGTTCTTC
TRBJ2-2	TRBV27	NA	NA	CASSGNTGELFF	TGTGCCAGCTCTGGGAACACCGGGGAGCTGTTTTTT
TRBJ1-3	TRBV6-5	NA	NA	CAAGWASGNTIYF	TGTGCCGCAGGGTGGGCATCTGGAAACACCATATATTTT
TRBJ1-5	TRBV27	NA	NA	CASSLLGGLGSNQPQHF	TGTGCCAGCAGTTTATTAGGAGGATTGGGCAGCAATCAGCCCCAGCATTTT
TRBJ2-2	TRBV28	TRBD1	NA	CASSLVDLGQLTGELFF	TGTGCCAGCAGTTTAGTCGATTTGGGACAGTTAACCGGGGAGCTGTTTTTT
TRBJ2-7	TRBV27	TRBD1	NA	CASSLSIQGAYEQYF	TGTGCCAGCAGTTTATCGATACAGGGGGCCTACGAGCAGTACTTC
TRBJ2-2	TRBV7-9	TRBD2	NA	CASSFRTSGRGLNTGELFF	TGTGCCAGCAGCTTTCGGACTAGCGGGAGGGGTCTTAACACCGGGGAGCTGTTTTTT
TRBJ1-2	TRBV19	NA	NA	CASSYGGGYTF	TGTGCCAGTAGTTATGGGGGAGGCTACACCTTC
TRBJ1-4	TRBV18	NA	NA	CASSPMGAALEKLFF	TGTGCCAGCTCACCAATGGGAGCGGCTCTTGAAAAACTGTTTTTT
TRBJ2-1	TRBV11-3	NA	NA	CASSLTVTNNEQFF	TGTGCCAGCAGCTTAACGGTCACCAACAATGAGCAGTTCTTC
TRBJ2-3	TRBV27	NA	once	CASSSRDFNTLSTDTQYF	TGTGCCAGCAGTTCTCGGGACTTTAATACCCTAAGCACAGATACGCAGTATTTT
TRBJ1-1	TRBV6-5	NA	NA	CASSYSQRGLDTEAFF	TGTGCCAGCAGTTACTCTCAGAGGGGCTTGGACACTGAAGCTTTCTTT
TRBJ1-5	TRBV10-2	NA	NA	CASSELHEGQPQHF	TGCGCCAGCAGTGAGTTGCACGAGGGTCAGCCCCAGCATTTT
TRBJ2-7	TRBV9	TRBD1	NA	CASSVAGGGRYEQYF	TGTGCCAGCAGCGTAGCAGGGGGCGGCAGGTACGAGCAGTACTTC
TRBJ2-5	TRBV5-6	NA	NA	CASSPQYGGQETQYF	TGTGCCAGCAGCCCCCAGTACGGGGGGCAGGAGACCCAGTACTTC
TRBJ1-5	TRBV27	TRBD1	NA	CASTPGPGQGAGQPQHF	TGTGCCAGCACCCCCGGGCCGGGACAGGGGGCTGGGCAGCCCCAGCATTTT
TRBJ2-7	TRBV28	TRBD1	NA	CASTPWTGISEQYF	TGTGCCAGCACCCCATGGACAGGGATTAGCGAGCAGTACTTC
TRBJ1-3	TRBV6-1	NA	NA	CASSRDSGNTIYF	TGTGCCAGCTCGCGGGACTCTGGAAACACCATATATTTT
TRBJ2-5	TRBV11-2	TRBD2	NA	CASSSGLAGETQYF	TGTGCCAGCAGTTCCGGACTAGCGGGCGAGACCCAGTACTTC
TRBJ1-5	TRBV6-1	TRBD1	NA	CASSGWDRGDQPQHF	TGTGCCAGCAGCGGTTGGGACAGGGGGGATCAGCCCCAGCATTTT
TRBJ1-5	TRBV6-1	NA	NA	CASSVSSPGAGNQPQHF	TGTGCCAGCAGTGTATCCTCACCAGGGGCCGGCAATCAGCCCCAGCATTTT
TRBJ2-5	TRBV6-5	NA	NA	CASSRDSTGRGTQYF	TGTGCCAGCAGCCGCGATTCGACGGGCAGAGGGACCCAGTACTTC
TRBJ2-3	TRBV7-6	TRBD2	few	CASSPILAGDFLQYF	TGTGCCAGCAGTCCAATCCTAGCGGGGGATTTCCTGCAGTATTTT
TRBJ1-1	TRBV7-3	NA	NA	CANLHRENTEAFF	TGTGCCAATCTACACCGGGAGAACACTGAAGCTTTCTTT
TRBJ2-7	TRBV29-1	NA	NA	CSVLGDYEQYF	TGCAGCGTTCTCGGAGACTACGAGCAGTACTTC
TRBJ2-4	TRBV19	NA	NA	CASIGGSRGNIQYF	TGTGCCAGTATAGGCGGGTCAAGGGGAAACATTCAGTACTTC
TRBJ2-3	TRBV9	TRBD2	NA	CASSGGTSGSPNTQYF	TGTGCCAGCAGCGGTGGGACTAGCGGGAGCCCAAATACGCAGTATTTT
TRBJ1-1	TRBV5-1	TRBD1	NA	CASSASGQTNTEAFF	TGCGCCAGCAGCGCCTCGGGACAGACGAACACTGAAGCTTTCTTT
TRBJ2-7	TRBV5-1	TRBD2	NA	CASSSRVLAAAPNEQYF	TGCGCCAGCAGCTCCAGGGTCCTAGCGGCAGCCCCCAACGAGCAGTACTTC
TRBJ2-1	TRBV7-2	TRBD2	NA	CASSLSGTAYNEQFF	TGTGCCAGCAGCTTGAGCGGGACCGCCTACAATGAGCAGTTCTTC
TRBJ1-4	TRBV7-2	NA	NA	CASSPQGMAEKLFF	TGTGCCAGCAGCCCCCAGGGGATGGCTGAGAAACTGTTTTTT
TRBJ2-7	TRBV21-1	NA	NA	CASSKVRKEQGSLSSYEQYF	TGTGCCAGCAGCAAAGTGAGGAAAGAACAGGGTTCTCTGTCTTCCTACGAGCAGTACTTC
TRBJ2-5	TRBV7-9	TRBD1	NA	CASSFGQGLETQYF	TGTGCCAGCAGCTTCGGACAGGGCCTAGAGACCCAGTACTTC
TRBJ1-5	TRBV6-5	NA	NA	CASSYSRGRAPQHF	TGTGCCAGCAGTTACTCGCGTGGCAGGGCGCCCCAGCATTTT
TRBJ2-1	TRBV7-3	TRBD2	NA	CASSTTSAHYNEQFF	TGTGCCAGCAGCACGACTAGCGCGCACTACAATGAGCAGTTCTTC
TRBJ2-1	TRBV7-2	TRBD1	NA	CASSYRTGSANEQFF	TGTGCCAGCAGCTATAGGACAGGTTCGGCCAATGAGCAGTTCTTC
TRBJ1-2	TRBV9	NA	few	CASRNTDGYTF	TGTGCCAGCAGGAATACGGATGGCTACACCTTC
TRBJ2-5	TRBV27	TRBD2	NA	CASSLARRASGTKIQETQYF	TGTGCCAGCAGTTTGGCCCGGCGGGCTAGCGGGACCAAGATCCAAGAGACCCAGTACTTC
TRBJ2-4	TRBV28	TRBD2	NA	CASILQLAGGKNIQYF	TGTGCCAGCATCCTCCAACTAGCGGGAGGGAAAAACATTCAGTACTTC
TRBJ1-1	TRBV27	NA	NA	CASSPRSWGGTEAFF	TGTGCCAGCAGTCCAAGGAGCTGGGGTGGCACTGAAGCTTTCTTT
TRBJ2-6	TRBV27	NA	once	CASSSGANVLTF	TGTGCCAGCAGTTCTGGGGCCAACGTCCTGACTTTC
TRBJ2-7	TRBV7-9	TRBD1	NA	CASSLAGTGGLYEQYF	TGTGCCAGCAGCTTAGCTGGGACAGGGGGCTTGTACGAGCAGTACTTC
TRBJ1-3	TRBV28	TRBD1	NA	CASSRQGAPGNTIYF	TGTGCCAGCAGTCGACAGGGGGCGCCGGGAAACACCATATATTTT